Presented here are 32 T cell receptor beta chains from one specimen sequenced in a study of T cells in localized non-small cell lung cancer. Using immunoSEQ multiplex PCR, the repertoire was profiled, and TCRdb retains in-frame clones only, with some absent. The repertoire includes 2,000 or so clones, around 24% of them detected once, and roughly 14% sits in the top ten. Sequenced here: normal lung tissue next to the tumor, sampled before any cancer treatment. These receptors all stem from a woman aged 40 to 75 with stage II squamous cell lung carcinoma.

This sequence joins TRBV6-8 and TRBJ2-2; 11 bases map to TRBD1. CDR1 is MNHGY and CDR2 is SAAAGT in the germline V gene. The CDR3 sequence is 16 residues long. Losses at the gene ends were 5 bases for V and 7 bases for J; bases not matched to a gene: 9. The CDR3 DNA is TGTGCCAGCAGTGACCGCGGACAGGGGGCCGGCGGGGAGCTGTTTTTT. Translating gives CASSDRGQGAGGELFF.

This clone has a handful of counts. J is TRBJ2-6 and V is TRBV9; D not certain. V lost 7 bases, J lost 0 bases, and 26 bases lay in between. Germline V gene sequence: CDR1 SGDLS, CDR2 YYNGEE. CDR3 size: 20 residues. The DNA of the CDR3 is TGTGCCAGCCGACTGGTAAGCGCGGAGCAGAGATACTCTGGGGCCAACGTCCTGACTTTC. It specifies CASRLVSAEQRYSGANVLTF.

The J gene is TRBJ1-2, the V gene TRBV30, with 9 bases that match TRBD1. With 4 bases clipped from V and 8 bases from J, the junction kept 8 bases outside the gene matches. Looked up from germline, CDR1 is GTSNPN and CDR2 is SVGIG (reference sequence). The CDR3 runs to 13 residues. Written as DNA, the CDR3 is TGTGCCTGGATGGACAGGGGTTCAGGCGGCTACACCTTC. Protein product: CAWMDRGSGGYTF.

The V and J genes are TRBV12-5 and TRBJ1-3; D is undetermined. Germline V gives CDR1 LGHNT, CDR2 FRNRAP. The CDR3 length is 13 residues. The DNA for the CDR3 is TGTGCCAGCACCTCTTACCTTGGAAACACCATATATTTT. As protein: CASTSYLGNTIYF.

This chain joins TRBV6-8 and TRBJ2-1; 10 positions agree with TRBD1. The CDR3 is 17 residues long. CDR1 is MNHGY, CDR2 SAAAGT, per germline. The V gene end was trimmed by 0 bases and the J gene end by 4 bases; junction bases not matched to a gene: 6. CDR3 loop: CASSYSPTGGIYNEQFF. DNA of the CDR3: TGTGCCAGCAGTTACTCCCCGACAGGGGGCATATACAATGAGCAGTTCTTC.

The V gene is TRBV18, the J gene TRBJ2-7; possible D gene TRBD1, 6 bases. CDR3 size: 15 residues. Germline values: CDR1 KGHSH, CDR2 LQKENI. Trimming took 6 bases from V and 0 from J, leaving 15 bases between them. CDR3 in DNA: TGTGCCAGCTCGGACGACAGGTTATACTCCTACGAGCAGTACTTC. Protein product: CASSDDRLYSYEQYF.

The V call is TRBV30, the J call TRBJ2-7; 8 positions agree with TRBD2. CDR1 and CDR2 (germline): GTSNPN, SVGIG (reference sequence). The CDR3 runs to 12 residues. V was pared by 7 bases and J by 3 bases, with 5 bases of the junction left unmatched. For the CDR3, the DNA is TGTGCCTTAGGACTAGCAGACTACGAGCAGTACTTC. Protein product: CALGLADYEQYF.

The chain has TRBV11-3 and TRBJ1-5; 7 bases fit TRBD1. V dropped 5 bases and J dropped 2; count of bases not matched to a gene: 6. The length of the CDR3 is 15 residues. Germline CDR1 SGHNT, CDR2 YENEEA. CDR3 sequence reads: CASSLGGLGNQPQHF. Here the CDR3 DNA reads TGTGCCAGCAGCCTAGGGGGCTTAGGCAATCAGCCCCAGCATTTT.

The chain combines TRBV30 with TRBJ2-7; D is tentatively TRBD1 or TRBD2 (7 bases each). The V end was cut by 3 bases, the J end by 3 bases, with 12 bases between. Germline assignment: CDR1 GTSNPN and CDR2 SVGIG (reference sequence). This CDR3 comprises 13 residues. CDR3 sequence: CAWSRGGDYEQYF. The DNA for the CDR3 is TGTGCCTGGAGCAGGGGGGGCGACTACGAGCAGTACTTC.

J is TRBJ2-7 and V is TRBV18; 12 bases align to TRBD2. The CDR3 loop spans 16 amino acids. The V gene end was trimmed by 4 bases and the J gene end by 2 bases; junction bases not matched to a gene: 6. Germline V lookup: CDR1 KGHSH, CDR2 LQKENI. This CDR3 is CASSRETSGSAYEQYF. In DNA form, the CDR3 reads TGTGCCAGCTCACGGGAGACTAGCGGGAGCGCCTACGAGCAGTACTTC.

This chain connects TRBV29-1 to TRBJ2-1; 7 positions agree with TRBD2. Germline lookup yields CDR1 SQVTM and CDR2 ANQGSEA. The J segment lost 9 bases and the V segment lost 4 bases, leaving 12 bases of the junction unmatched. This CDR3 spans 14 amino acids. The CDR3 DNA sequence: TGCAGCGTTGGGCGGGACTACCTCGAGGGTGAGCAGTTCTTC. Amino acids: CSVGRDYLEGEQFF.

This clone was counted a single time. The chain joins TRBV14 to TRBJ2-7, with D unresolved. Germline V lookup: CDR1 SGHDN, CDR2 FVKESK. V was trimmed by 3 bases and J by 0 bases, leaving 0 bases between them. The length of the CDR3 is 11 residues. The CDR3 DNA is TGTGCCAGCAGCCACTCCTACGAGCAGTACTTC. This translates into CASSHSYEQYF.

The chain joins TRBV19 to TRBJ2-1; the match to TRBD1 covers 10 bases. CDR3 length: 19 amino acids. Germline values: CDR1 LNHDA, CDR2 SQIVND (reference sequence). V shed 0 bases and J 4 bases; nucleotides not matched to a gene: 12. CDR3 region: CASSIDHVGMGQGYNEQFF. In DNA form, the CDR3 reads TGTGCCAGTAGTATAGATCATGTAGGGATGGGACAGGGGTACAATGAGCAGTTCTTC.

This clone was observed a handful of times. V usage is TRBV1 and J usage is TRBJ2-7; the DNA was not used to check the table's D call, TRBD2. TRBV1 is designated a pseudogene. There are 16 residues in the CDR3. The chain's CDR3 is CASSPSERAPSYEQYF. CDR3 DNA sequence: TGCGCCAGCAGCCCCTCAGAGCGGGCCCCCTCCTACGAGCAGTACTTC.

By proportion, this clone is large (0.1 to 1%). V and J are TRBV28 and TRBJ1-4, with a tentative D call TRBD1 (5 bases). V was shortened by 7 bases and J by 7 bases, with 10 bases between the two germline ends. This CDR3 contains 12 residues. Germline CDR1 MDHEN, CDR2 SYDVKM. DNA of the CDR3: TGTGCCAGCAAGCAGGGAAGTGAAAAACTGTTTTTT. Translated, it gives CASKQGSEKLFF.

The chain recombines TRBV6-8 with TRBJ1-1; 7 bases are shared with TRBD1. This CDR3 is 16 amino acids long. Germline V gives CDR1 MNHGY, CDR2 SAAAGT. With V trimmed by 4 bases and J by 0 bases, 8 bases remained unmatched. The CDR3 region has the DNA TGTGCCAGCAGTTTTAGTTACAGGGGTTTGAACACTGAAGCTTTCTTT. Translation: CASSFSYRGLNTEAFF.

The J gene is TRBJ2-2, the V gene TRBV18; D gene uncertain. The CDR3 runs to 15 residues. The germline CDR1 and CDR2 sequences are KGHSH and LQKENI. With 0 bases removed from V and 8 bases from J, the gap between germline ends came to 13 bases. The DNA for the CDR3 is TGTGCCAGCTCACCACCTAGTAGTCCTCTAGGGGAGCTGTTTTTT. Its translation is CASSPPSSPLGELFF.

The chain has TRBV7-1 and TRBJ1-1, with 9 bases aligning to TRBD1. TRBV7-1 belongs to the ORF category, with a function that is uncertain. CDR3 length: 13 amino acids. With 5 bases clipped from V and 10 bases from J, the junction kept 8 bases outside the gene matches. CDR3 DNA sequence: TGTGCCAGCAGCCCTGGGACAGGGAGGGGAGCTTTCTTT. Its protein is CASSPGTGRGAFF.

This rearrangement joins TRBV19 to TRBJ2-3; the match to TRBD2 covers 10 bases. Looked up from germline, CDR1 is LNHDA and CDR2 is SQIVND (reference sequence). Trimming removed 4 bases from V and 5 bases from J; junction bases left unmatched: 9. The CDR3 contains 16 residues. The CDR3 DNA is TGTGCCAGTAGTAATCTAGCGGGGGAAGGAGAAGATACGCAGTATTTT. Encoded protein: CASSNLAGEGEDTQYF.

The chain links TRBV19 to TRBJ1-5, with 10 bases lining up with TRBD1. The ends lost 6 bases at V and 0 bases at J; junction bases unmatched: 5. CDR3 length: 16 amino acids. CDR1 and CDR2 from the germline V gene are LNHDA and SQIVND (reference sequence). CDR3 sequence: CASRGQGSYSNQPQHF. In nucleotides, the CDR3 is TGTGCCAGTAGGGGACAGGGGTCCTATAGCAATCAGCCCCAGCATTTT.

This sequence joins TRBV28 and TRBJ2-7; 7 bases line up with TRBD1. J was trimmed by 2 bases and V by 7 bases; bases with no gene match: 5. This CDR3 region has 13 residues. Germline loops: CDR1 MDHEN, CDR2 SYDVKM. The CDR3 DNA sequence: TGTGCCAGCACCCGACAGGGAGCCTACGAGCAGTACTTC. It specifies CASTRQGAYEQYF. Full variable domain (outside the CDR3, taken from reference TRBV28 and TRBJ2-7): DVKVTQSSRYLVKRTGEKVFLECVQDMDHENMFWYRQDPGLGLRLIYFSYDVKMKEKGDIPEGYSVSREKKERFSLILESASTNQTSMYLCASTRQGAYEQYFGPGTRLTVT.

The chain recombines TRBV28 with TRBJ1-4, with a possible D match to TRBD1 (5 bases). The ends were cut back, 7 bases at V and 8 bases at J, with 11 bases in the middle. Germline CDR1 and CDR2: MDHEN and SYDVKM. The CDR3 is made up of 12 amino acids. The DNA for the CDR3 is TGTGCCAGCAAACGGGGGGTGGAAAAACTGTTTTTT. Its protein is CASKRGVEKLFF.

The chain joins TRBV5-1 to TRBJ1-1; D uncertain. CDR3 length: 15 amino acids. With 0 bases removed from V and 7 bases from J, the gap between germline ends came to 16 bases. Germline V lookup: CDR1 SGHRS, CDR2 YFSETQ. As DNA, the CDR3 is TGCGCCAGCAGCTTGGGAGGAATGGAGGAGGGTGAAGCTTTCTTT. As protein: CASSLGGMEEGEAFF. The entire variable domain, with the rest obtained from reference TRBV5-1 and TRBJ1-1, is as follows: KAGVTQTPRYLIKTRGQQVTLSCSPISGHRSVSWYQQTPGQGLQFLFEYFSETQRNKGNFPGRFSGRQFSNSRSEMNVSTLELGDSALYLCASSLGGMEEGEAFFGQGTRLTVV.

There are a few counts of this clone. Germline is not matched at one junction end, which may reflect a read error. The chain links TRBV6-8 to TRBJ2-2, with 7 bases aligning to TRBD1. The germline gives CDR1 MNHGY, CDR2 SAAAGT. The CDR3 spans 15 residues. This CDR3 is CAISAKGAPTGELFF. The CDR3 DNA follows: TGTGCCATCAGTGCTAAGGGGGCCCCGACTGGGGAGCTGTTTTTT.

This clone showed up just a few times. The V gene is TRBV2, the J gene TRBJ2-1; D uncertain. Germline assignment: CDR1 SNHLY and CDR2 FYNNEI. V shed 0 bases and J shed 10 bases, with 7 bases lying between them. The CDR3 is 12 residues long. For the CDR3, the DNA is TGTGCCAGCAGTGAAGCAGGGAACGAGCAGTTCTTC. Residues: CASSEAGNEQFF.

A few counts support this clone. V and J are TRBV19 and TRBJ1-1; perhaps TRBD1 as D (6 bases). Trimming cost V 4 bases and J 5 bases, with 11 bases left between them. The CDR3 is made up of 13 amino acids. Per germline, CDR1 LNHDA and CDR2 SQIVND (reference sequence). This CDR3 is CASSRYRATEAFF. The CDR3 nucleotides read TGTGCCAGTAGTAGATACAGGGCAACTGAAGCTTTCTTT. The whole variable domain, remainder taken from reference TRBV19 and TRBJ1-1, is DGGITQSPKYLFRKEGQNVTLSCEQNLNHDAMYWYRQDPGQGLRLIYYSQIVNDFQKGDIAEGYSVSREKKESFPLTVTSAQKNPTAFYLCASSRYRATEAFFGQGTRLTVV.

Within the sample, this clone is medium-sized. The rearrangement joins TRBV28 to TRBJ2-4; 9 bases agree with TRBD2. CDR1 and CDR2 from the germline V gene are MDHEN and SYDVKM. The CDR3 length is 15 residues. Trimming removed 6 bases from V and 1 base from J; junction bases left unmatched: 4. DNA for the CDR3: TGTGCCAGCAGCCCTAGCGGGATGGCCAAAAACATTCAGTACTTC. This translates into CASSPSGMAKNIQYF.

The chain carries TRBV19 and TRBJ2-2; 8 bases agree with TRBD1. V was pared by 4 bases and J by 4 bases, with 8 bases of the junction left unmatched. This CDR3 region has 16 residues. The germline V gene encodes CDR1 LNHDA and CDR2 SQIVND (reference sequence). CDR3 in amino acids: CASSKSQGAGTGELFF. In DNA, the CDR3 is TGTGCCAGTAGTAAATCCCAGGGGGCGGGCACCGGGGAGCTGTTTTTT.

The table lists this clone with a few counts. J is TRBJ2-7 and V is TRBV6-8; maybe TRBD2 (5 bases). V lost 2 bases and J 3 bases, leaving 8 bases between the germline ends. Germline loops: CDR1 MNHGY, CDR2 SAAAGT. CDR3 length: 13 amino acids. The CDR3 sequence: CASSYLGDYEQYF. CDR3 nucleotide sequence: TGTGCCAGCAGTTACCTCGGGGACTACGAGCAGTACTTC.

By share of the sample, this clone is medium-sized. Germline and junction disagree at one end, which may indicate a read error. The gene calls are TRBV11-3 and TRBJ2-1, with a possible D match to TRBD2 (5 bases). The CDR3 sequence is 14 residues long. CDR1 is SGHNT and CDR2 is YENEEA in the germline V gene. The DNA of the CDR3 is TGTGCCAGCAGCCTAGACTATTCGGGGAATGAGCAGTTCTTC. Translating it yields CASSLDYSGNEQFF.

The V call is TRBV9, the J call TRBJ1-3, with D perhaps TRBD1 (5 bases). The CDR3 extends over 16 amino acids. V gave up 5 bases and J gave up 5 bases, with 20 bases separating them. The V gene's germline CDR1 is SGDLS and CDR2 YYNGEE. This CDR3 reads CASSGGTATTRNTIYF. CDR3 DNA sequence: TGTGCCAGCAGTGGAGGGACTGCCACAACTAGAAACACCATATATTTT.

This clone is medium-sized within its sample. This chain joins TRBV11-3 and TRBJ1-4, with D unclear. With 5 bases removed from V and 3 bases from J, the gap between germline ends came to 13 bases. The germline V gene has CDR1 SGHNT and CDR2 YENEEA. This CDR3 contains 15 residues. In nucleotides, the CDR3 is TGTGCCAGCAGCACCGCGCGTGCCTCTAATGAAAAACTGTTTTTT. It codes for CASSTARASNEKLFF. The whole variable domain, filled in from reference TRBV11-3 and TRBJ1-4, reads EAGVVQSPRYKIIEKKQPVAFWCNPISGHNTLYWYLQNLGQGPELLIRYENEEAVDDSQLPKDRFSAERLKGVDSTLKIQPAELGDSAVYLCASSTARASNEKLFFGSGTQLSVL.